Below are 28 T cell receptor beta chains sequenced from a single sample in a study of OX40 agonist ivuxolimab in advanced cancers. Measured with immunoSEQ multiplex PCR; TCRdb has only the in-frame clones, and not every one. In the table there are about 33,000 clones, around 84% of which are singletons. The material sequenced was CD4+ or CD8+ T cells sorted from blood, taken in a trial of the OX40 agonist ivuxolimab. The receptors were sampled from an adult with an advanced solid tumor such as melanoma, head and neck, liver or kidney cancer.

CDR3 amino acids: CASSYTGPLYYGYTF. CDR3 coding DNA: TGTGCCAGCAGTTACACAGGCCCTCTATACTATGGCTACACCTTC. J is TRBJ1-2 and V is TRBV6-6; D might be TRBD1 (5 bases). V was pared by 2 bases and J by 3 bases, with 13 bases between. The CDR3 is made up of 15 amino acids. Per germline, CDR1 MNHNY and CDR2 SVGAGI (reference sequence).

The rearrangement uses TRBV25-1 and TRBJ2-2; no firm D call. Germline CDR1 and CDR2: MGHDK and SYGVNS. The length of the CDR3 is 16 residues. V was pared by 3 bases and J by 4 bases, with 15 bases between. The CDR3 here is CASSDPYLGFTGELFF. The CDR3 DNA is TGTGCCAGCAGTGATCCCTATTTGGGGTTCACCGGGGAGCTGTTTTTT.

This clone has just a few counts. The J gene is TRBJ2-3, the V gene TRBV5-4; 10 bases agree with TRBD2. Germline V CDR1 and CDR2: SGHNT, YYREEE (reference sequence). The CDR3 covers 19 residues. V lost 4 bases, J lost 1 base, and 15 bases stayed unmatched. CDR3 sequence: CASSRETQDLAGGTDTQYF. The CDR3 DNA reads as TGTGCCAGCAGCCGAGAGACCCAAGACCTAGCGGGGGGCACAGATACGCAGTATTTT.

This clone showed up just a few times. This chain's CDR3 is CASSLSFGGEQYF. The CDR3 bases are TGTGCCAGCAGTTTGTCATTCGGGGGAGAGCAGTACTTC. The chain has TRBV27 and TRBJ2-7; D might be TRBD2 (6 bases). Germline V gene data show CDR1 as MNHEY and CDR2 as SMNVEV (reference sequence). The length of the CDR3 is 13 residues. V was shortened by 3 bases and J by 7 bases, with 13 bases between the two germline ends.

The chain couples TRBV27 to TRBJ2-7; tentatively, D is TRBD1 (5 bases). Trimming stripped 5 bases from V and 4 bases from J, with 15 bases between. There are 14 residues in the CDR3. Germline V gene sequence: CDR1 MNHEY, CDR2 SMNVEV (reference sequence). The CDR3 bases are TGTGCCAGCAGTCCGAACCCCCAGGGTTACGAGCAGTACTTC. It codes for CASSPNPQGYEQYF.

The rearrangement joins TRBV7-2 to TRBJ2-1; D is perhaps TRBD1 (5 bases). The CDR3 loop spans 15 amino acids. The germline CDR1 and CDR2 sequences are SGHTA and FQGNSA. The V end was cut by 1 base, the J end by 6 bases, with 13 bases between. This CDR3 reads CASSLGWSGSNEQFF. The CDR3 nucleotides read TGTGCCAGCAGCTTAGGGTGGTCAGGGTCCAATGAGCAGTTCTTC. Drawing the rest from reference TRBV7-2 and TRBJ2-1, the complete variable domain is GAGVSQSPSNKVTEKGKDVELRCDPISGHTALYWYRQSLGQGLEFLIYFQGNSAPDKSGLPSDRFSAERTGGSVSTLTIQRTQQEDSAVYLCASSLGWSGSNEQFFGPGTRLTVL.

The rearrangement uses TRBV9 and TRBJ2-1, with 8 bases lining up with TRBD1. V shed 3 bases, J shed 4 bases, and the junction held 9 bases outside the gene matches. This CDR3 is built from 16 residues. Germline V gene sequence: CDR1 SGDLS, CDR2 YYNGEE. The CDR3 here is CASSGRPGQDYNEQFF. The CDR3 DNA follows: TGTGCCAGCAGCGGCCGTCCGGGACAGGATTACAATGAGCAGTTCTTC. Drawing the rest from reference TRBV9 and TRBJ2-1, the complete variable domain is DSGVTQTPKHLITATGQRVTLRCSPRSGDLSVYWYQQSLDQGLQFLIQYYNGEERAKGNILERFSAQQFPDLHSELNLSSLELGDSALYFCASSGRPGQDYNEQFFGPGTRLTVL.

This clone is a singleton in its sample. V and J are TRBV13 and TRBJ1-1; TRBD1 might be the D (6 bases). CDR3 size: 16 residues. CDR1 is PRHDT, CDR2 FYEKMQ, per germline (reference sequence). Trimming removed 1 base from V and 6 bases from J, with 18 bases in between. The CDR3: CASSLATTGLGSEAFF. Here the CDR3 DNA reads TGTGCCAGCAGCTTAGCGACGACAGGCCTGGGATCTGAAGCTTTCTTT.

The chain couples TRBV27 to TRBJ2-1, with 8 nucleotides matching TRBD2. CDR1 MNHEY and CDR2 SMNVEV come from the germline V gene (reference sequence). The CDR3 is made up of 12 amino acids. V was pared by 6 bases and J by 7 bases, with 2 bases of the junction left unmatched. The CDR3 coding sequence is TGTGCCAGCAGGTCGGGGGGGAATGAGCAGTTCTTC. Its translation: CASRSGGNEQFF.

The chain is built from TRBV30 and TRBJ2-1; 8 bases are a match to TRBD2. With V trimmed by 2 bases and J by 8 bases, 5 bases remained unmatched. The germline V gene has CDR1 GTSNPN and CDR2 SVGIG (reference sequence). The CDR3 loop spans 13 amino acids. This CDR3 reads CAWSRTSNYEQFF. The CDR3 bases are TGTGCCTGGAGTAGGACTAGCAACTATGAGCAGTTCTTC.

This clone was observed a handful of times. This chain joins TRBV6-1 and TRBJ2-1; 11 bases match TRBD2. Germline V CDR1 and CDR2: MNHNS, SASEGT. The CDR3 spans 15 residues. Trimming cost V 0 bases and J 6 bases; bases outside gene matches: 1. CDR3 in amino acids: CASSEASGGANEQFF. The CDR3 nucleotides are TGTGCCAGCAGTGAAGCTAGCGGGGGGGCCAATGAGCAGTTCTTC.

Sample share makes this clone hyperexpanded. The chain combines TRBV7-9 with TRBJ1-1; the D is unclear. CDR1 SEHNR and CDR2 FQNEAQ come from the germline V gene (reference sequence). Trimming removed 4 bases from V and 3 bases from J, with 6 bases in between. The length of the CDR3 is 12 residues. DNA for the CDR3: TGTGCCAGCAGCTCGCTCTACACTGAAGCTTTCTTT. Its translation is CASSSLYTEAFF.

The V and J genes are TRBV9 and TRBJ2-7; D is possibly TRBD1 (6 bases). The germline CDR1 and CDR2 sequences are SGDLS and YYNGEE. V was shortened by 4 bases and J by 1 base, with 15 bases between the two germline ends. CDR3 size: 15 residues. The CDR3 nucleotides read TGTGCCAGCAGCTTCCGGGACACGACGTCCTACGAGCAGTACTTC. Amino acids: CASSFRDTTSYEQYF.

The V and J genes are TRBV7-2 and TRBJ2-5; the D is unclear. Per germline, CDR1 SGHTA and CDR2 FQGNSA. Trimming stripped 1 base from V and 2 bases from J, with 8 bases between. This CDR3 comprises 14 residues. This chain's CDR3 is CASSLVGSQETQYF. For the CDR3, the DNA is TGTGCCAGCAGCTTAGTCGGGTCTCAAGAGACCCAGTACTTC.

V and J are TRBV10-3 and TRBJ2-7; TRBD2 agrees at 9 bases. Germline trimming cut 4 bases from V and 0 bases from J; bases unmatched to any gene: 16. The CDR3 length is 19 residues. CDR1 is ENHRY and CDR2 is SYGVKD in the germline V gene. The DNA of the CDR3 is TGTGCCATCAGTGTATATTGGACTAGCGCGAAGACGGGCTCCTACGAGCAGTACTTC. It encodes CAISVYWTSAKTGSYEQYF.

This sequence joins TRBV27 and TRBJ2-7; 8 bases are shared with TRBD2. Germline trimming cut 5 bases from V and 3 bases from J; bases unmatched to any gene: 12. The germline V gene has CDR1 MNHEY and CDR2 SMNVEV (reference sequence). The CDR3 consists of 16 residues. CDR3 DNA: TGTGCCAGCAGTCCCTCTACTAGCGGAGGGATCTACGAGCAGTACTTC. Protein: CASSPSTSGGIYEQYF.

The chain carries TRBV4-3 and TRBJ1-1; D is undetermined. CDR1 is LGHNA, CDR2 YSLEER, per germline. The CDR3 runs 14 residues. The V and J ends lost 0 bases and 7 bases respectively, with 12 bases between them. The CDR3 protein is CASSQDEGHYEAFF. In DNA form, the CDR3 reads TGCGCCAGCAGCCAAGATGAGGGCCACTATGAAGCTTTCTTT.

The rearrangement joins TRBV27 to TRBJ2-3, with D uncertain. The CDR3 has 12 amino acids. Germline lookup yields CDR1 MNHEY and CDR2 SMNVEV (reference sequence). Trimming removed 8 bases at V and 6 bases at J, with 12 bases between. The CDR3 coding sequence is TGTGCCAGCGGAAGCGCCTATGATACGCAGTATTTT. It yields the protein CASGSAYDTQYF.

This clone was picked up a small number of times. Written as DNA, the CDR3 is TGTGCCAGCAGCGTAGATTCGGGGCCTAGCACAGATACGCAGTATTTT. Translated: CASSVDSGPSTDTQYF. This chain links TRBV9 with TRBJ2-3; D tentatively reads TRBD1 or TRBD2 (5 bases each). The CDR3 loop spans 16 amino acids. The germline V gene encodes CDR1 SGDLS and CDR2 YYNGEE. V was cut by 0 bases and J by 0 bases, with 11 bases left in between.

The V and J genes are TRBV27 and TRBJ2-7, with D maybe TRBD2 (6 bases). The CDR3 contains 13 residues. The germline V and J ends were trimmed by 5 bases and 3 bases, with 11 bases remaining between them. The germline V gene encodes CDR1 MNHEY and CDR2 SMNVEV (reference sequence). The CDR3 sequence: CASSPGLVYEQYF. CDR3 DNA: TGTGCCAGCAGTCCGGGACTGGTCTACGAGCAGTACTTC.

The CDR3 DNA follows: TGTGCCATCAGTGACGGTGGAGAGACCCAGTACTTC. Translation: CAISDGGETQYF. The chain uses TRBV10-3 and TRBJ2-5; D gene uncertain. The germline V gene encodes CDR1 ENHRY and CDR2 SYGVKD. The length of the CDR3 is 12 residues. Between the trimmed V and J ends, which lost 3 bases and 4 bases, there was a span of 6 bases.

Many counts were recorded for this clone. The chain employs TRBV7-6 and TRBJ2-1; D is unresolved. The V and J ends lost 1 base and 7 bases respectively, with 8 bases between them. The CDR3 has 13 amino acids. Germline V gene data show CDR1 as SGHVS and CDR2 as FNYEAQ. The DNA of the CDR3 is TGTGCCAGCAGCTTAGGGGTAGGGAATGAGCAGTTCTTC. Translation: CASSLGVGNEQFF.

This clone was observed a handful of times. The V gene is TRBV4-2, the J gene TRBJ1-6; D is possibly TRBD1 (5 bases). The V end was cut by 1 base, the J end by 11 bases, with 12 bases between. Germline CDR1 is LGHNA and CDR2 is YNFKEQ. The CDR3 loop spans 14 amino acids. CDR3: CASSQGGTGAPLHF. In DNA, the CDR3 is TGTGCCAGCAGCCAAGGGGGGACCGGGGCACCCCTCCACTTT.

The genes are TRBV6-6 and TRBJ1-6, with D perhaps TRBD1 (5 bases). The CDR3 totals 13 residues. Trimming removed 5 bases at V and 8 bases at J, with 10 bases between. Germline V lookup: CDR1 MNHNY, CDR2 SVGAGI (reference sequence). Written as DNA, the CDR3 is TGTGCCAGCAGTCTCGGGGCGTATTCACCCCTCCACTTT. This codes for CASSLGAYSPLHF.

The chain uses TRBV6-5 and TRBJ2-5, with D maybe TRBD1 (6 bases). Germline CDR1 and CDR2: MNHEY and SVGAGI. The CDR3 runs 13 residues. V was shortened by 2 bases and J by 8 bases, with 12 bases between the two germline ends. The CDR3 DNA is TGTGCCAGCAGTTACGGGGGCATGGGAACCCAGTACTTC. Amino acid sequence: CASSYGGMGTQYF.

DNA for the CDR3: TGTGCCAGCAGTTTATGGCGGGAGAGGGTGGAGACCCAGTACTTC. Translation: CASSLWRERVETQYF. This rearrangement joins TRBV28 to TRBJ2-5; 7 bases are a match to TRBD2. J lost 5 bases, V lost 0 bases, and 6 bases had no gene match. This CDR3 is built from 15 residues. Germline CDR1 MDHEN, CDR2 SYDVKM.

For the CDR3, the DNA is TGTGCCAGCAGCCCGGGGCTTGACGGGACCCAAGAGACCCAGTACTTC. Translating gives CASSPGLDGTQETQYF. The chain has TRBV5-8 and TRBJ2-5; D tentatively reads TRBD1 or TRBD2 (5 bases each). Germline V gene sequence: CDR1 SGHTS, CDR2 YDEGEE. The CDR3 has 16 residues. With 4 bases removed from V and 1 base from J, the gap between germline ends came to 17 bases.

This sequence joins TRBV7-9 and TRBJ2-5, with D unresolved. The length of the CDR3 is 13 residues. Between the trimmed V and J ends, which lost 4 bases and 5 bases, there was a span of 11 bases. From germline, CDR1 is SEHNR and CDR2 FQNEAQ (reference sequence). The CDR3 DNA sequence: TGTGCCAGCAGCTCGGACCAGTGGGAGACCCAGTACTTC. It translates to CASSSDQWETQYF. The whole variable domain, filled in from reference TRBV7-9 and TRBJ2-5, reads DTGVSQNPRHKITKRGQNVTFRCDPISEHNRLYWYRQTLGQGPEFLTYFQNEAQLEKSRLLSDRFSAERPKGSFSTLEIQRTEQGDSAMYLCASSSDQWETQYFGPGTRLLVL.